This T cell receptor (beta chain) was profiled in a study of cytomegalovirus exposure and HLA in healthy donors (dated by TCRdb to 2016 to 2017). About the investigation overall: In an earlier analysis of roughly 500 of the donors, 276 Gb of sequence data and approximately 120 million unique TCR beta sequences from roughly 200 million T cells were reported. Every discovery cohort repertoire had been produced on one sequencing platform. Alongside the repertoire data, information on donor age, sex, ethnicity and CMV serostatus was compiled. Across around 400 genotyped donors of the cohort, an average of roughly 230,000 unique TCR beta nucleotide sequences per donor were sequenced, and about a sixth of those sequences were non-productive. Rather than drawing on any new phenotypic data, the later analysis identified candidate immune exposures from TCR beta sequences and the way those sequences occurred across donors. To predict cytomegalovirus infection status, the study brought together high-throughput TCR immunosequencing, statistical association of individual TCRs with disease status, and machine learning. To decide whether each TCR beta V gene segment behaved as functional or pseudogenic, an earlier analysis of approximately 620 of the donors relied on high-throughput TCR beta sequencing. The study used immunosequencing to profile the T cell repertoires of 600 to 850 subjects and linked those repertoires to cytomegalovirus serostatus. HLA typing included class I and class II loci at four-digit resolution. Around 300 gigabases of sequencing data and 70 million to 85 million unique TCR sequences were included in an early release covering around 650 HLA-typed donors. A later analysis re-examined previously published TCR beta repertoires from about 670 donors and added high-resolution HLA genotyping to investigate patterns of TCR occurrence. In a later genetic analysis, genome-wide SNP genotypes for about 65% of the 666 donors were used, and that subset was treated as a discovery cohort. Of the 300 to 450 genotyped donors, about 80% fell in the genetic ancestry cluster associated with self-reported Caucasian donors. In addition to the first cohort of 650 to 800 subjects, a separate validation cohort of 120 different subjects was used. Typing coverage varied by locus: about 620-630 donors for A, B, C, DRB1 and DQB1; approximately 520 for DQA1; 606 for DPA1; approximately 490 for DPB1. The study aimed to test whether cataloging public T cell receptors could reveal signatures of past pathogen exposure. Because of strong linkage in the cohort, 4 to 6 DR-DQ haplotypes were treated as single units for association and clustering. The full study reports these points: In an earlier analysis of fewer than 750 of the donors, most TCR beta V segments were observed in productive rearrangements about 87% or about 30% of the time, broadly matching IMGT annotations. In vitro tests confirmed that a few of the cytomegalovirus-associated TCR beta chains recognize cytomegalovirus antigens. Assigning TCR associations to individual alleles was difficult when HLA alleles, especially DR and DQ, strongly co-occurred. In a later analysis, HLA-associated TCR beta chains showed more clonal expansion and lower generation probabilities than non-associated chains that were equally common. V-gene and J-gene trimming of TCR beta chains was associated with a missense DCLRE1C variant in a later genetic analysis, and the association was replicated in an independent cohort. A later analysis associated 15,000 or so TCR beta sequences with specific HLA alleles at a false discovery rate of 0.05. While some public TCRs were present in many individuals, most TCR sequences turned up only very rarely across donors. In a later analysis, the rate of TCR association differed among HLA loci, with DRB1 alleles having the most associated TCRs and HLA-C alleles having the fewest. CMV serostatus was the only immune exposure information available for the cohort. A further reported finding was that TCR beta sequences accurately predicted the HLA-A and HLA-B alleles for most subjects in the first cohort. Only TCR beta chains were sequenced in this cohort, and the absence of alpha or paired-chain data limited detectable features. Because counts were too low, 15 to 20 rarely observed V segments, including chromosome 9 orphons, were excluded from the earlier analysis of under 650 of the donors. Roughly uniform sequencing depth across donors was assumed in presence/absence analyses, although this assumption may not hold. In a later analysis, most CMV-associated TCR beta chains were found to appear HLA-restricted, with HLA associations seemingly driven largely by CMV exposure. The 87-base-pair reads could not distinguish some IMGT-functional V segments, including TRBV6-2 and TRBV6-3, so those segments were excluded. Because HLA typing was unavailable for some donors at each locus, only the typed subset was used in association tests. In a later genetic analysis, fewer N-insertions in productive TCRs were reported among donors in an Asian-associated ancestry cluster than the approximately 670-donor mean. In both the original and validation cohorts, the classifier was reported to diagnose cytomegalovirus status with high specificity and sensitivity. Correlated functional status among segregating V segments might be attributable to linkage disequilibrium, but an unknown experimental factor could not be ruled out. In a later analysis, several top co-occurrence clusters were reported to appear linked to parvovirus B19, influenza, CMV and Epstein-Barr virus. A group of highly shared sequence variants was considered likely to be a technical artifact of the sequencing pipeline. The authors suggested that the approach could potentially be generalized to other disease states and immunological phenotypes. In the study, about 150 TCR beta chains were listed as associated with cytomegalovirus.

The cohort comprised some 700 healthy bone marrow donors. At the time of sampling, all cohort members were nominally healthy, though unrecorded immune exposures were likely present. The donor tested CMV seropositive and was one of the 289 seropositive cohort members. A peripheral blood sample was provided by each donor, and peripheral blood mononuclear cells were used for TCR beta sequencing. The Qiagen DNeasy Blood Extraction Kit was used to extract genomic DNA from the blood cell samples. This clone has a single count. Which antigen it targets is not known. No base-level quality is on record; no much larger clone is a single base apart. The library was made by the immunoSEQ multiplex PCR assay. For the multiplex PCR, a mixture combining 60 forward primers for TCR Vbeta segments and 13 reverse primers for TCR Jbeta segments was used. The CDR3 region of rearranged TCR beta genes was amplified from genomic DNA with a multiplex PCR assay. The Illumina HiSeq System was used to sequence the amplified TCR beta libraries as 87-base-pair reads. In the authors' own workflow: Across the 700 or so repertoires, a later analysis counted around 80 million unique TCR beta chains, 9 million to 14 million of which were shared by at least two donors. Raw reads were error-corrected and collapsed into unique sequences by a nearest-neighbor algorithm in which closely related sequences were merged to remove PCR and sequencing errors. To assign V, D and J gene segments, CDR3 sequences were aligned to IMGT reference sequences. For a sequence to be retained, at least a six-nucleotide match to both a V gene segment and a J gene segment was required. Rearrangements were classified as productive when the CDR3 lacked stop codons and remained in frame with V and J, and all other rearrangements were classified as non-productive. Following IMGT convention, CDR3 was defined as the stretch from the second conserved V-encoded cysteine up to the conserved J-encoded phenylalanine. Sequences without an unambiguous match to a single V gene segment were excluded from the earlier analysis of approximately 560 of the donors. An earlier analysis of 450 to 650 of the donors called V segments functional above 56.7% productive rearrangements and segregating when the between-donor standard deviation exceeded 5%. A statistical classification framework was built for diagnosing cytomegalovirus status from the catalog of TCR beta chain sequences. In a later analysis, TCR nucleotide sequences were compared against IMGT/GENE-DB human TR gene sequences so that V and J genes could be assigned. Using the TCRdist pipeline, a later analysis assigned CDR3 sequences along with most-parsimonious VDJ recombination scenarios. A later analysis defined each TCR beta chain by its CDR3 amino acid sequence plus V-gene family, and excluded reads lacking a unique V-gene family. A later analysis removed 592 highly shared, low-generation-probability nucleotide sequences to deal with suspected cross-contamination and a sequencing artifact. For each public chain, a later analysis derived a clonal expansion index from normalized ranks of inferred template counts within each repertoire. In a later analysis, generation probabilities were computed with a VDJ recombination model fitted to out-of-frame rearrangements, and the resulting probabilities were checked against IGoR. A later analysis scored TCR-TCR, TCR-HLA and TCR-CMV co-occurrence with hypergeometric tests, applying a repertoire-size bias correction to TCR pairs. To estimate false discovery rates, a later analysis permuted the HLA or CMV assignments 20 times. In a later analysis, co-occurring TCRs were grouped using DBSCAN, and TCRdist sequence similarity was added for clustering within HLA-allele-positive subsets. Repertoires with fewer than 30,000 or more than 120,000 public chains were left out of co-occurrence clustering, as were about five repertoires with anomalous nucleotide sharing. TCRdb obtained this table from immuneACCESS and retained in-frame rearrangements with V and J assigned. These tables miss some clones; where compared with another copy, unresolved V genes account for less than half of the shortfall, and the remainder is unexplained. V, J and clone size derive from that table, while D and trimming were established from the DNA sequence. For this sample there are 72,000 or so clones; around 78% appear just once. The biggest ten clones account for 7.8% of the sample.

In the germline V gene, CDR1 corresponds to MGHDK and CDR2 to SYGVNS. The V end gives up 6 bases and the J end 5 bases, leaving 5 bases in the junction not matched to a gene. The CDR3 goes from the cysteine to the phenylalanine over 15 residues. The read is trimmed to its CDR3 DNA, 45 bases read in frame from base 1. The receptor was isolated from a man aged 18 to 35 in good health and CMV-seropositive. Here the chain combines TRBV25-1 and TRBJ1-6, and 9 bases in between align with TRBD1. The sample taken for sequencing was PBMCs. The nucleotides read TGTGCCAGCAGACAGGGGGCTGGGAATAATTCACCCCTCCACTTT. Its product reads: CASRQGAGNNSPLHF.